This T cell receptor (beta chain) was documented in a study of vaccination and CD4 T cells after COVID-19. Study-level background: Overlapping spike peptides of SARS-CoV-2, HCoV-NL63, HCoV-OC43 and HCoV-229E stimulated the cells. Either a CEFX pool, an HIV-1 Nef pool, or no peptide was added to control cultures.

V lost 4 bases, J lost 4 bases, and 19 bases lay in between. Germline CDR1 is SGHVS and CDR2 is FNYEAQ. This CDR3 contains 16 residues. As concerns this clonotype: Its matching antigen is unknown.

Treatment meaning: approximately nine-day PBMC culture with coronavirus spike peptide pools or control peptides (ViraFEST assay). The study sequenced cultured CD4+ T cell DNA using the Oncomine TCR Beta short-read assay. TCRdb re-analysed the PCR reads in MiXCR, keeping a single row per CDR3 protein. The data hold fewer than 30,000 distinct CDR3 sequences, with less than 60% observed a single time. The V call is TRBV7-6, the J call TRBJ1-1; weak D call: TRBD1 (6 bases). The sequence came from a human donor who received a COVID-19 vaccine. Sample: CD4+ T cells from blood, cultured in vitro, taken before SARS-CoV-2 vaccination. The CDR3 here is CASSSGPFDRFTEAFF. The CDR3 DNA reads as TGTGCCAGCAGCTCCGGGCCGTTTGACAGGTTCACTGAAGCTTTCTTT.